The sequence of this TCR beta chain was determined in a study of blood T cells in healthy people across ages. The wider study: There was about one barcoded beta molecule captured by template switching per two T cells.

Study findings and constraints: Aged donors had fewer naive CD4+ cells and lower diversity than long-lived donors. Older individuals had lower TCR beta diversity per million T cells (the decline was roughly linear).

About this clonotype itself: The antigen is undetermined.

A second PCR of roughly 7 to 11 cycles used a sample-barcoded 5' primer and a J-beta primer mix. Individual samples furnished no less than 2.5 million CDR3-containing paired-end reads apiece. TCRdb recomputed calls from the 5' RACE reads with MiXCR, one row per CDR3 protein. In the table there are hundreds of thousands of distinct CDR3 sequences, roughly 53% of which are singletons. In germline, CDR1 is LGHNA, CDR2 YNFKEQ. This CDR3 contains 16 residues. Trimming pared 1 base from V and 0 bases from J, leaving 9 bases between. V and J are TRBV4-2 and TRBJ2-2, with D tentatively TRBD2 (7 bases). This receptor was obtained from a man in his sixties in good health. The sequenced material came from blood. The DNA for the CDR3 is TGTGCCAGCAGCCAAGGGGAGGGGGCGAACACCGGGGAGCTGTTTTTT. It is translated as CASSQGEGANTGELFF.